The 5 T cell receptor beta chains reported below all come from one sample, sequenced in a study of cytomegalovirus exposure and HLA in healthy donors. With 60 Vbeta and 13 Jbeta primers, the PCR was carried out. The table came from immunoSEQ multiplex PCR; TCRdb's copy has only in-frame clones and leaves some out. The table shows over 100,000 clones, with around four fifths occurring only once. Material: PBMCs. The receptors were sampled from a male donor in good health and CMV-seronegative.

The chain is built from TRBV9 and TRBJ2-6, with TRBD2 matching 10 bases. Trimming at V came to 3 bases and at J to 4 bases, leaving 4 bases not matched to a gene. CDR3 length: 16 amino acids. Per the germline V gene, CDR1 is SGDLS and CDR2 is YYNGEE. The CDR3: CASSAIAGGGANVLTF. The CDR3 DNA reads as TGTGCCAGCAGCGCTATAGCGGGAGGAGGGGCCAACGTCCTGACTTTC.

The gene calls are TRBV30 and TRBJ2-3; unclear D gene. Germline loops: CDR1 GTSNPN, CDR2 SVGIG (reference sequence). This CDR3 is 14 amino acids long. Trimming cost V 0 bases and J 2 bases, with 9 bases left between them. The DNA of the CDR3 is TGTGCCTGGAGTGTACCCGGGTTCACAGATACGCAGTATTTT. Translated, it gives CAWSVPGFTDTQYF.

J is TRBJ1-3 and V is TRBV28; 7 positions match TRBD1. This CDR3 region has 16 residues. The germline V gene has CDR1 MDHEN and CDR2 SYDVKM. The ends lost 8 bases at V and 2 bases at J; junction bases unmatched: 12. The DNA for the CDR3 is TGTGCCAGCTCAACAGGGGAGAGTGGGGCTGGAAACACCATATATTTT. This gives the protein CASSTGESGAGNTIYF.

This chain connects TRBV14 to TRBJ1-4; D gene uncertain. Germline-derived CDR1 and CDR2 are SGHDN and FVKESK. Trimming took off 4 bases at V and 2 bases at J, with 11 bases between the two ends. This CDR3 comprises 15 residues. CDR3 sequence (DNA): TGTGCCAGCAGCCGTAACAGCCTGACTAATGAAAAACTGTTTTTT. It codes for CASSRNSLTNEKLFF.

CDR3 in DNA: TGTGCCACCAGCAGAGATAGATCCGACGAGCAGTACTTC. Translated: CATSRDRSDEQYF. This chain joins TRBV15 and TRBJ2-7; no reliable D call. CDR1 is LNHNV and CDR2 is YYDKDF in the germline V gene (reference sequence). V was shortened by 0 bases and J by 5 bases, with 8 bases between the two germline ends. The CDR3 totals 13 residues.